One and the same sample provided the 17 T cell receptor beta chains below, sequenced in a study of PD-1 blockade in classical Hodgkin lymphoma. The patients all showed relapse after autologous stem cell transplantation, while their brentuximab vedotin exposure varied. Data came from immunoSEQ multiplex PCR; TCRdb stores just in-frame clones and leaves some out. This table has about 21,000 clones, roughly 72% appearing once. Specimen: peripheral blood mononuclear cells (PBMCs), collected at baseline. The receptor source for this set is a human donor with classical Hodgkin lymphoma.

The genes are TRBV13 and TRBJ2-7; 7 bases are shared with TRBD1. The CDR3 is 16 amino acids. Trimming at V came to 0 bases and at J to 6 bases, leaving 11 bases not matched to a gene. CDR1 and CDR2 (germline): PRHDT, FYEKMQ (reference sequence). The CDR3 region is CASSLGVGQVDVEQYF. DNA for the CDR3: TGTGCCAGCAGCTTAGGGGTCGGACAGGTGGATGTCGAGCAGTACTTC.

This clone occurred a few times. The chain joins TRBV5-1 to TRBJ1-1; possibly TRBD1 for D (6 bases). Trimming left V 0 bases short and J 4 bases short, with 7 bases between. In germline, CDR1 is SGHRS, CDR2 YFSETQ. The CDR3 runs to 13 residues. CDR3 sequence (DNA): TGCGCCAGCAGCTTGGAACAGGGCACTGAAGCTTTCTTT. Translated, it gives CASSLEQGTEAFF.

The chain is built from TRBV5-1 and TRBJ2-3; 8 bases match TRBD1. This CDR3 contains 15 residues. CDR1 is SGHRS and CDR2 is YFSETQ in the germline V gene. V lost 0 bases and J lost 6; bases outside the gene matches: 6. As DNA, the CDR3 is TGCGCCAGCAGCTTGGCCCGGACAGGGTCGGATACGCAGTATTTT. It is translated as CASSLARTGSDTQYF.

Only a few counts were recorded for this clone. The chain joins TRBV29-1 to TRBJ1-1; D perhaps matches TRBD1 (5 bases). Trimming pared 3 bases from V and 1 base from J, leaving 9 bases between. Germline V CDR1 and CDR2: SQVTM, ANQGSEA. The CDR3 has 13 residues. The CDR3 coding sequence is TGCAGCGTTGAGAGGGGCCCGAACACTGAAGCTTTCTTT. It is translated as CSVERGPNTEAFF.

The gene calls are TRBV29-1 and TRBJ2-1; possibly TRBD1 for D (5 bases). This CDR3 region has 15 residues. V dropped 1 base and J dropped 3 bases, with 13 bases sitting between them. Per the germline V gene, CDR1 is SQVTM and CDR2 is ANQGSEA. CDR3 sequence reads: CSVEAFRQIYNEQFF. CDR3 nucleotide sequence: TGCAGCGTTGAAGCCTTCAGACAGATCTACAATGAGCAGTTCTTC.

This clone was counted between two and nine times. The chain links TRBV4-2 to TRBJ2-3, with D possibly TRBD2 on 5 matching bases. V shed 5 bases and J shed 8 bases, with 17 bases lying between them. Germline V gene lookup returns CDR1 LGHNA and CDR2 YNFKEQ. The CDR3 is 14 residues long. The CDR3 is CASSSGLERATQYF. CDR3 coding DNA: TGTGCCAGCAGCTCCGGACTGGAACGGGCTACGCAGTATTTT.

The V and J genes are TRBV4-2 and TRBJ1-5; D is perhaps TRBD1 (5 bases). Between the trimmed V and J ends, which lost 0 bases and 7 bases, there was a span of 7 bases. Germline values: CDR1 LGHNA, CDR2 YNFKEQ. The CDR3 length is 13 residues. CDR3 residues: CASSQEGVQPQHF. The CDR3 DNA reads TGTGCCAGCAGCCAAGAGGGGGTGCAGCCCCAGCATTTT.

There are a few counts of this clone. V gene TRBV11-3 combines with J gene TRBJ2-1; 7 nucleotides line up with TRBD2. J gave up 0 bases and V 5 bases, and 7 bases lay outside the gene matches. Germline CDR1 reads SGHNT; CDR2 reads YENEEA. The CDR3 totals 16 residues. Here the CDR3 DNA reads TGTGCCAGCAGCCACGAGCCGGGGGGCTCCTACAATGAGCAGTTCTTC. Its protein is CASSHEPGGSYNEQFF.

The rearrangement links TRBV27 to TRBJ1-1; D perhaps matches TRBD1 (6 bases). V lost 10 bases, J lost 0 bases, and 12 bases lay in between. This CDR3 is built from 13 residues. Germline CDR1 MNHEY, CDR2 SMNVEV (reference sequence). This CDR3 is CATKRGLNTEAFF. CDR3 DNA sequence: TGTGCCACCAAAAGGGGGTTGAACACTGAAGCTTTCTTT.

The chain uses TRBV5-1 and TRBJ2-5, with TRBD2 as a possible D gene (5 bases). Germline loops: CDR1 SGHRS, CDR2 YFSETQ. Trimming shortened V by 5 bases and J by 1 base, and 12 bases separated the two germline ends. The CDR3 totals 14 residues. Written as DNA, the CDR3 is TGCGCCAGCAGTTTAATGACTACCCAAGAGACCCAGTACTTC. This gives the protein CASSLMTTQETQYF.

This clone was counted only a few times. The V and J genes are TRBV28 and TRBJ2-6, with TRBD2 as a possible D gene (5 bases). Trimming took 6 bases from V and 2 from J, leaving 11 bases between them. CDR1 and CDR2 from the germline V gene are MDHEN and SYDVKM. This CDR3 is built from 15 residues. In nucleotides, the CDR3 is TGTGCCAGCAGCCCTGGAGGTGCTGGGGCCAACGTCCTGACTTTC. Amino acid sequence: CASSPGGAGANVLTF.

The chain recombines TRBV6-6 with TRBJ2-1; 8 positions agree with TRBD2. There are 15 residues in the CDR3. Germline trimming cut 0 bases from V and 6 bases from J; bases unmatched to any gene: 4. Germline V gene sequence: CDR1 MNHNY, CDR2 SVGAGI (reference sequence). The CDR3 loop is CASSYSRLAGNEQFF. CDR3 coding DNA: TGTGCCAGCAGTTACTCGAGGCTAGCGGGCAATGAGCAGTTCTTC.

Only one count was recorded for this clone. The rearrangement joins TRBV5-1 to TRBJ2-5; TRBD1 matches 9 bases. The CDR3 runs 16 residues. Germline V gives CDR1 SGHRS, CDR2 YFSETQ. V trimming: 0 bases; J trimming: 0 bases; junction bases outside the gene matches: 3. CDR3 nucleotide sequence: TGCGCCAGCAGCTTGGCCGGGACAGGGAACCAAGAGACCCAGTACTTC. Amino acid sequence: CASSLAGTGNQETQYF.

This clone appeared a few times. The rearrangement uses TRBV29-1 and TRBJ2-7; TRBD2 aligns across 7 bases. With V trimmed by 4 bases and J by 5 bases, 8 bases remained unmatched. CDR3 length: 13 amino acids. Germline lookup yields CDR1 SQVTM and CDR2 ANQGSEA. The CDR3 here is CSVGRLGGDEQYF. The DNA of the CDR3 is TGCAGCGTTGGTAGGCTGGGGGGGGACGAGCAGTACTTC.

This clone is termed medium-sized. The chain links TRBV9 to TRBJ2-7; D is undetermined. Germline V gene data show CDR1 as SGDLS and CDR2 as YYNGEE. V gave up 0 bases and J gave up 7 bases, with 14 bases separating them. CDR3 length: 14 amino acids. In DNA, the CDR3 is TGTGCCAGCAGCGTAGGTTCCAGCCCGCGGGAGCAGTACTTC. Translating it yields CASSVGSSPREQYF.

This clone occurred a few times. The genes are TRBV7-9 and TRBJ1-6, with D unclear. The CDR3 runs to 15 residues. Trimming removed 0 bases from V and 5 bases from J, with 8 bases in between. CDR1 SEHNR and CDR2 FQNEAQ come from the germline V gene (reference sequence). The CDR3: CASSLAGSDNSPLHF. CDR3 nucleotide sequence: TGTGCCAGCAGCTTAGCGGGGTCAGATAATTCACCCCTCCACTTT.

V is TRBV7-6 and J is TRBJ2-3, with 11 bases matching TRBD2. V gave up 0 bases and J gave up 6 bases; unmatched junction bases: 5. The CDR3 has 16 residues. Germline CDR1 and CDR2: SGHVS and FNYEAQ. CDR3 in amino acids: CASSLASGRGSDTQYF. CDR3 in DNA: TGTGCCAGCAGCTTAGCTAGCGGGAGGGGGTCGGATACGCAGTATTTT.